This T cell receptor (beta chain) is drawn from a study of brain T cells in children with intractable seizures. Germline V gene data show CDR1 as LNHNV and CDR2 as YYDKDF (reference sequence). Trimming removed 2 bases at V and 0 bases at J, with 10 bases between. CDR3 length equals 15 residues. Data came from immunoSEQ multiplex PCR; TCRdb stores just in-frame clones and leaves some out. Of 62,000 or so clones in the sample, around 96% were seen once. Only cases whose brain tissue showed the highest T cell transcript signatures were sequenced. The receptor was derived from a boy in the first two years of life with focal cortical dysplasia and intractable seizures. This chain joins TRBV15 and TRBJ1-2, with D unclear. Source: peripheral blood, taken at surgery. CDR3 nucleotides: TGTGCCACCAGCAGACATCCCCGGACTAACTATGGCTACACCTTC. Protein sequence: CATSRHPRTNYGYTF. The full variable domain, in which reference TRBV15 and TRBJ1-2 provide the parts outside the CDR3, is DAMVIQNPRYQVTQFGKPVTLSCSQTLNHNVMYWYQQKSSQAPKLLFHYYDKDFNNEADTPDNFQSRRPNTSFCFLDIRSPGLGDTAMYLCATSRHPRTNYGYTFGSGTRLTVV.